This T cell receptor beta chain was captured by sequencing in a study of glioma-infiltrating T cells. Study context: Sequencing aimed for 4.5- to 10-fold coverage of approximately 990,000 peripheral T cells. Findings and limits, study-wide: Patients with low tissue-blood divergence carried a signature set of shared blood CDR3 motifs.

The iRepertoire nested amplicon-rescue multiplex PCR amplified TCR alpha and beta CDR3s from RNA. TCRdb reprocessed the multiplex PCR reads with MiXCR, giving one entry per CDR3 protein. The sample holds roughly 350,000 distinct CDR3 sequences, around 45% seen once. Comment on this clonotype: Its antigen is not identified.

This sequence was found in a human donor with low-grade glioma or glioblastoma, undergoing nonglioma brain surgery, or in good health (not recorded which). Sequencing was done on a sample of glioma tissue, nonneoplastic brain tissue, or PBMCs (not recorded which).

CDR3 in DNA: TGCAGTGCTAGCTCGGCGCGAGGGTCAGATACGCAGTATTTT. Residues: CSASSARGSDTQYF. V gene TRBV20-1 combines with J gene TRBJ2-3; TRBD2 is a possible D gene (5 bases). Trimming cost V 3 bases and J 4 bases, with 14 bases left between them. The germline V gene encodes CDR1 DFQATT and CDR2 SNEGSKA (reference sequence). CDR3 length: 14 amino acids.